The 2 T cell receptor beta chains below all came from one sample that was sequenced in a study of beta chain features in type 1 diabetes. These receptors have no known antigen. Study-level points and caveats: Patients with Type 1 diabetes showed moderately but significantly shorter TCRB CDR3s in all four CD4+ subsets.

cDNA synthesis used the whole RNA isolate, giving expressed TCRB sequences. The method was immunoSEQ multiplex PCR; TCRdb's version includes in-frame clones alone and lacks a portion of them. The sample records 640,000 or so clones, around an eighth being singletons. What was sequenced was naive CD4+ T cells from blood. The receptors were sampled from a man younger than 35 with type 1 diabetes.

A remark on this clone: At one boundary the junction diverges from the germline segment, which might be a read error. At the DNA level, this CDR3 is encoded by other sequences in the same sample as well. The chain links TRBV2 to TRBJ2-7; unclear D gene. Looked up from germline, CDR1 is SNHLY and CDR2 is FYNNEI. The CDR3 runs 11 residues. CDR3 region: CASREGYEQYF. The CDR3 nucleotides are TGTGCCAGCAGGGAAGGGTACGAGCAGTACTTC.

The chain has TRBV5-4 and TRBJ2-6, with 7 bases matching TRBD1. Germline V gene data show CDR1 as SGHNT and CDR2 as YYREEE (reference sequence). The ends lost 7 bases at V and 0 bases at J; junction bases unmatched: 7. The CDR3 runs to 16 residues. This CDR3 reads CASFRDSHSGANVLTF. The CDR3 nucleotides are TGTGCCAGCTTTAGGGACAGCCACTCTGGGGCCAACGTCCTGACTTTC.